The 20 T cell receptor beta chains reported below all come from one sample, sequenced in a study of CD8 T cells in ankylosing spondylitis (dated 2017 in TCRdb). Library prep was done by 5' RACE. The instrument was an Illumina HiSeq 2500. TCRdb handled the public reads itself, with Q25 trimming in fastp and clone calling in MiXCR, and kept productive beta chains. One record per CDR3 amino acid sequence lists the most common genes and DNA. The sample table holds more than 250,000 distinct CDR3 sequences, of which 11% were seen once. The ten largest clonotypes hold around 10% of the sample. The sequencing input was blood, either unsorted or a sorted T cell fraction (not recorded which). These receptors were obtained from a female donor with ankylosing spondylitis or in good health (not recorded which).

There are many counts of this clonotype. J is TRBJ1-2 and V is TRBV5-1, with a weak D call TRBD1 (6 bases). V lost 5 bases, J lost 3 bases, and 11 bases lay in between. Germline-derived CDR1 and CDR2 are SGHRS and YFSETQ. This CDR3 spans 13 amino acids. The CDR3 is CASSPAGDYGYTF. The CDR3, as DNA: TGCGCCAGCAGTCCCGCAGGGGACTATGGCTACACCTTC. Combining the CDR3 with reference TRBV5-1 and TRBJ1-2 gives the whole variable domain KAGVTQTPRYLIKTRGQQVTLSCSPISGHRSVSWYQQTPGQGLQFLFEYFSETQRNKGNFPGRFSGRQFSNSRSEMNVSTLELGDSALYLCASSPAGDYGYTFGSGTRLTVV.

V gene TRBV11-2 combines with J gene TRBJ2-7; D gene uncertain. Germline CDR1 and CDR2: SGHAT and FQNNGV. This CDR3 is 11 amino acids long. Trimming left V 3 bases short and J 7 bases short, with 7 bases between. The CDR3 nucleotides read TGTGCCAGCAGCTTCCACAATGAGCAGTACTTC. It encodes CASSFHNEQYF.

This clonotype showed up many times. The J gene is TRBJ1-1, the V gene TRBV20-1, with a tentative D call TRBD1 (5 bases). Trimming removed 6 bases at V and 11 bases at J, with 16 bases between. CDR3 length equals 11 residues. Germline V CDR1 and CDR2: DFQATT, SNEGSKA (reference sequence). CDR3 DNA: TGCAGTGCCCCCGAGGAGGGACCCGCTTTCTTT. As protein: CSAPEEGPAFF.

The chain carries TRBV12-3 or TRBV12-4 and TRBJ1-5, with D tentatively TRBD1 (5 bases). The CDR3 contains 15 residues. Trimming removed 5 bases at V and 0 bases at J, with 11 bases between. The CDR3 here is CASSPGPHSNQPQHF. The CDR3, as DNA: TGTGCCAGCAGTCCGGGACCTCATAGCAATCAGCCCCAGCATTTT.

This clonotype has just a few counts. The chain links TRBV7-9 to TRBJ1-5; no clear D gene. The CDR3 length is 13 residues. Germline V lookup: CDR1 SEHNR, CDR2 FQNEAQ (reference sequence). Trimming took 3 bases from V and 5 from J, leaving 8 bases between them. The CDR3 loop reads CASSLWADQPQHF. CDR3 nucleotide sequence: TGTGCCAGCAGCTTGTGGGCCGATCAGCCCCAGCATTTT.

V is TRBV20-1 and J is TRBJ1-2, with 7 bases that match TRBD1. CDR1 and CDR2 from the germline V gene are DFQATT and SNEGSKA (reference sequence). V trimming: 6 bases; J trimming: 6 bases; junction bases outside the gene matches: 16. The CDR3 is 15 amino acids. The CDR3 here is CSAYPILDRVDGYTF. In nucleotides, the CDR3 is TGCAGTGCCTACCCTATACTTGACAGGGTGGATGGCTACACCTTC.

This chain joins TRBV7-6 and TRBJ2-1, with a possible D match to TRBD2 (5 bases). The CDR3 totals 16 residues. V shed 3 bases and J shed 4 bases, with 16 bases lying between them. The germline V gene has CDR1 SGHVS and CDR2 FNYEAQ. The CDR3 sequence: CASSLQSFGGYNEQFF. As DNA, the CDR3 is TGTGCCAGCAGCTTGCAGAGTTTTGGAGGATACAATGAGCAGTTCTTC.

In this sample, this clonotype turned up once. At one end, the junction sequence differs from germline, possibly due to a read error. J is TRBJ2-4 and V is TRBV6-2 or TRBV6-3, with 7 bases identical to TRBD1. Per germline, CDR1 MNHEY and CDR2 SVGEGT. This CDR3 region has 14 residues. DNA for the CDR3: TGTGCCAGCAGCTCCTCGGGACAGAAAAACATTCAGTCCTTC. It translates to CASSSSGQKNIQSF.

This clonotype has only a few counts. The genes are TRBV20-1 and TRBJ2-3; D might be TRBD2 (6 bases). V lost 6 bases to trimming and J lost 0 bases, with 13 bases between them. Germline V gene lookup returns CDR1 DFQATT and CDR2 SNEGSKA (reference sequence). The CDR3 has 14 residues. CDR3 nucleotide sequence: TGCAGTGCCCGTGGCGGGGCTAGCACAGATACGCAGTATTTT. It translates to CSARGGASTDTQYF.

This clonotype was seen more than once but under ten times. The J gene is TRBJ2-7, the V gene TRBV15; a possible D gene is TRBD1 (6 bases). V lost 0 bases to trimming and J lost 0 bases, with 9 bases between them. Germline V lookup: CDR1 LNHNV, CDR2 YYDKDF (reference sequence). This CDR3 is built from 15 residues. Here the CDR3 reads CATSREQGSSYEQYF. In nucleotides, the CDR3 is TGTGCCACCAGCAGAGAACAGGGCAGCTCCTACGAGCAGTACTTC.

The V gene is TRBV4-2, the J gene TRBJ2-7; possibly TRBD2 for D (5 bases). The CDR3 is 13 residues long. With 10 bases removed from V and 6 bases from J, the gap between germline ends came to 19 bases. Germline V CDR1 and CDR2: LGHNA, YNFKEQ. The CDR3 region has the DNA TGTGCCATGAGCCACGGGGTCCCTTGCGAGCAGTACTTC. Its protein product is CAMSHGVPCEQYF.

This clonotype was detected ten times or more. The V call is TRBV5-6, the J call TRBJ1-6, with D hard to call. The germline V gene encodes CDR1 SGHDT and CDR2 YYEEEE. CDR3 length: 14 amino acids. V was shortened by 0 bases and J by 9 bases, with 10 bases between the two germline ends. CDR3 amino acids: CASSLVGMGSPLHF. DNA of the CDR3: TGTGCCAGCAGCTTGGTAGGGATGGGTTCACCCCTCCACTTT.

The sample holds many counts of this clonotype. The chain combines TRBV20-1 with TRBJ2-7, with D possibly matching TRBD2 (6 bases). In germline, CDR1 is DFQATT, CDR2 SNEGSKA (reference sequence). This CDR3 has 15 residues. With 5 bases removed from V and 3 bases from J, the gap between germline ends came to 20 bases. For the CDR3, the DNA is TGCAGTGCTCTTCCTTTAGGGGACTTTTACTACGAGCAGTACTTC. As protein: CSALPLGDFYYEQYF.

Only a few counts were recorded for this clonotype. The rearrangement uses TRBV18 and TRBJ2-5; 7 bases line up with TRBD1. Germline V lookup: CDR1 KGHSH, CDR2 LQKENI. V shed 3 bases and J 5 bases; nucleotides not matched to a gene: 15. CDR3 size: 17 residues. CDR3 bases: TGTGCCAGCTCACCGGAGAGACAGGGCGGTTGGCGGGAGACCCAGTACTTC. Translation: CASSPERQGGWRETQYF.

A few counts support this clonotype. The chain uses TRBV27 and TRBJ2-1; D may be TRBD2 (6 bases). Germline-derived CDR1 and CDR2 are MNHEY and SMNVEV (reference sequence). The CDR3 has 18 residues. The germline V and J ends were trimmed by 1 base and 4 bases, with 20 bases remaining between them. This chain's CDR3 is CASSLFTPGRGKYNEQFF. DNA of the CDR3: TGTGCCAGCAGTTTATTCACTCCGGGGCGGGGAAAATACAATGAGCAGTTCTTC.

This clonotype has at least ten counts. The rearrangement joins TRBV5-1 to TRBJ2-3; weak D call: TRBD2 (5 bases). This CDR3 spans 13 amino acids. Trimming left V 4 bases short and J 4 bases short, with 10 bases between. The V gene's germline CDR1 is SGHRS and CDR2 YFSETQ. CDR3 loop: CASSRGPADTQYF. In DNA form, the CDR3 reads TGCGCCAGCAGCAGAGGGCCCGCAGATACGCAGTATTTT.

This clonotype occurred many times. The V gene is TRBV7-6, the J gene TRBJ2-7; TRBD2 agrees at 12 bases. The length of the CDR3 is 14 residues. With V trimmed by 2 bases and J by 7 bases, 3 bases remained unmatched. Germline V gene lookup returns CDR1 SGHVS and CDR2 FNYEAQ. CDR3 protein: CASSLSSGRVEQYF. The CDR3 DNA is TGTGCCAGCAGCTTATCTAGCGGGAGGGTTGAGCAGTACTTC.

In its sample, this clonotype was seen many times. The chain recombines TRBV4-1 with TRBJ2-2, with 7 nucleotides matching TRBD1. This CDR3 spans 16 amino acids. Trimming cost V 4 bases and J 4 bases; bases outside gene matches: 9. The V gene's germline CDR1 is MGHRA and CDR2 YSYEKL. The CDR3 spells CASSPSPGQRTGELFF. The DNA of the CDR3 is TGCGCCAGCAGCCCAAGTCCGGGACAGCGCACCGGGGAGCTGTTTTTT.

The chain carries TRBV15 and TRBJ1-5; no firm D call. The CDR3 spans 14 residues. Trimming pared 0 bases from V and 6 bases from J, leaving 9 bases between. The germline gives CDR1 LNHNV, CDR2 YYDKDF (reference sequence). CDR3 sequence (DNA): TGTGCCACCAGCAGAGATCGCGTGGGTCAGCCCCAGCATTTT. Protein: CATSRDRVGQPQHF.

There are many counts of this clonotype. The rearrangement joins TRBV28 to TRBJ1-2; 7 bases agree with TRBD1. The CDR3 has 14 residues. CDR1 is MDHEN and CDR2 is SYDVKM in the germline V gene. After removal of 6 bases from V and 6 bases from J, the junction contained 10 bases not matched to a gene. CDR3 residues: CASSIATGAHGYTF. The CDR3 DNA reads TGTGCCAGCAGCATAGCCACAGGGGCCCATGGCTACACCTTC.